This T cell receptor (beta chain) stems from a study of neurological immune-mediated disorders. The study's findings and limits: None of the CDR3 amino acid sequences found in expanded clones was shared across subjects. This suggests that the TCR-beta repertoires were private in all groups. Multiple sclerosis patients had less TCR clonal expansion than even healthy controls, unlike HTLV-1-associated myelopathy.

This clonotype was picked up many times. Its antigen remains unidentified. cDNA synthesis was performed by 5'RACE with 10-nucleotide random UMIs. MiXCR, run by TCRdb on the 5' RACE reads, gives a single entry per CDR3 protein. Of 74,000 or so distinct CDR3 sequences in the sample, roughly 10% are singletons; the top ten hold 1.7%. The germline CDR1 and CDR2 sequences are SGHRS and YFSETQ. Trimming left V 4 bases short and J 4 bases short, with 9 bases between. The CDR3 is 12 amino acids. The receptor's source is a man in his fifties in good health. Material for sequencing was PBMCs. The gene calls are TRBV5-1 and TRBJ2-7, with a tentative D call TRBD2 (5 bases). For the CDR3, the DNA is TGCGCCAGCAGCCTTCCGGGATACGAGCAGTACTTC. Its protein is CASSLPGYEQYF.